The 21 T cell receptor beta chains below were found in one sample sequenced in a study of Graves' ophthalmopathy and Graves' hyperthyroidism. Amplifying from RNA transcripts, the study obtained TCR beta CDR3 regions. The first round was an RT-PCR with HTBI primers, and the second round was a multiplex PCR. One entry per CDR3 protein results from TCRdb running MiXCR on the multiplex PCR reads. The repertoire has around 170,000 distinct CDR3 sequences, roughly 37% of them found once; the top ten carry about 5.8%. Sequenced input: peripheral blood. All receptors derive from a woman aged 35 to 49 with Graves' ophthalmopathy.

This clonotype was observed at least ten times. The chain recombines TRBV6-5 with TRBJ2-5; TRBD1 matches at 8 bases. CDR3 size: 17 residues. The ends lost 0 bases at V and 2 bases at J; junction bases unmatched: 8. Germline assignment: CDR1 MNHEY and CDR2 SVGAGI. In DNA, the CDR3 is TGTGCCAGCAGTTACTCGCTATGGACAGGGAAACAAGAGACCCAGTACTTC. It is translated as CASSYSLWTGKQETQYF.

The CDR3 DNA is TGTGCCAGCAGCCTCCCGACAGGGGGACGTCATGGCTACACCTTC. It is translated as CASSLPTGGRHGYTF. The rearrangement joins TRBV14 to TRBJ1-2, with 9 bases aligning to TRBD1. The CDR3 has 15 residues. CDR1 and CDR2 from the germline V gene are SGHDN and FVKESK. Germline trimming cut 4 bases from V and 6 bases from J; bases unmatched to any gene: 9.

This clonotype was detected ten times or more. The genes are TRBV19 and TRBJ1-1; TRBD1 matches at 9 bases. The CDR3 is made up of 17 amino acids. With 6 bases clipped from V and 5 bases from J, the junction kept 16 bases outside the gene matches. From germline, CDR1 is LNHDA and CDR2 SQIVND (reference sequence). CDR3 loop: CASSPDSIQGARTEAFF. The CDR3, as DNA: TGTGCCAGTAGCCCCGATTCGATACAGGGGGCGCGAACTGAAGCTTTCTTT.

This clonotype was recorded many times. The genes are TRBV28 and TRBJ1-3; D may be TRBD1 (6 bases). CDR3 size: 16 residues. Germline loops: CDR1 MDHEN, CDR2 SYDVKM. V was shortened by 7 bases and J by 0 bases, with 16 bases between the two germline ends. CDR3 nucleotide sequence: TGTGCCAGCACCAACGGGGGGGCCCTCTCTGGAAACACCATATATTTT. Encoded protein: CASTNGGALSGNTIYF.

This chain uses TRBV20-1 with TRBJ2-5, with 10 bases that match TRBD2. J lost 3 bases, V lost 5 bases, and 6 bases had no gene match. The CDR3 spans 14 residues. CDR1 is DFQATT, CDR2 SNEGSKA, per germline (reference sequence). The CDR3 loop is CSASRTSGKETQYF. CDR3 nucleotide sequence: TGCAGTGCTTCCCGGACTAGCGGCAAAGAGACCCAGTACTTC.

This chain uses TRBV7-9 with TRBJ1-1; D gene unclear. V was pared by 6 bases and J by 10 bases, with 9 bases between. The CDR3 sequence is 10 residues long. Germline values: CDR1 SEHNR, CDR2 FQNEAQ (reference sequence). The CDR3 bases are TGTGCCAGCAGTTTCGCCGGAGCTTTCTTT. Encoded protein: CASSFAGAFF.

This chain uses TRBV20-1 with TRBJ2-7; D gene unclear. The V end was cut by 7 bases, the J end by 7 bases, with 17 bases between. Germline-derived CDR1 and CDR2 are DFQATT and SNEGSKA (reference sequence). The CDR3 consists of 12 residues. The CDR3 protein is CSVRIPSEEQYF. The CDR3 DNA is TGCAGTGTTCGGATTCCGTCTGAGGAGCAGTACTTC.

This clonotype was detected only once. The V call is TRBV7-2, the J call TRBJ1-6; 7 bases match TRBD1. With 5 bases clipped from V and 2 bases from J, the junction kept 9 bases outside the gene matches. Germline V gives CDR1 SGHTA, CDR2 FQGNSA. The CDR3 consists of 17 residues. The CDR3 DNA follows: TGTGCCAGCAGCGTTGACAGGGCATCCCCCTATAATTCACCCCTCCACTTT. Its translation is CASSVDRASPYNSPLHF.

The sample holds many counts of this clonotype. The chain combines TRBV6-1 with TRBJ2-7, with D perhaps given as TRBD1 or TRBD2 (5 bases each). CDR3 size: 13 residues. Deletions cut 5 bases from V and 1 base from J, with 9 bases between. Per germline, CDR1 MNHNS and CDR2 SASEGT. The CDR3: CASSPWGSYEQYF. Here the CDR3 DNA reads TGTGCCAGCAGTCCATGGGGGTCCTACGAGCAGTACTTC.

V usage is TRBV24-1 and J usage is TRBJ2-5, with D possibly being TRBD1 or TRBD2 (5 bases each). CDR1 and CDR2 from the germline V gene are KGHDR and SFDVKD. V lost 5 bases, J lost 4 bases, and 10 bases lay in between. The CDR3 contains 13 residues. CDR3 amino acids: CATSGGARETQYF. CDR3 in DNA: TGTGCCACCAGTGGAGGGGCGAGAGAGACCCAGTACTTC.

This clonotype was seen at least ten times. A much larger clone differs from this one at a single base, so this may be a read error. This CDR3 is CASSLFGGDTGELLF. As DNA, the CDR3 is TGTGCCAGCAGTTTATTTGGGGGGGACACCGGGGAGCTGCTTTTT. V usage is TRBV12-3 or TRBV12-4 and J usage is TRBJ2-2; D may be TRBD2 (7 bases). The CDR3 has 15 amino acids.

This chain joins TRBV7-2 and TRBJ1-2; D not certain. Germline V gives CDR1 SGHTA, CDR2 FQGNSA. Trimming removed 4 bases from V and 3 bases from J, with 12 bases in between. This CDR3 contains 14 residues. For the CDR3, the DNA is TGTGCCAGCAGCTCCAACTCTGGGGACTATGGCTACACCTTC. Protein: CASSSNSGDYGYTF.

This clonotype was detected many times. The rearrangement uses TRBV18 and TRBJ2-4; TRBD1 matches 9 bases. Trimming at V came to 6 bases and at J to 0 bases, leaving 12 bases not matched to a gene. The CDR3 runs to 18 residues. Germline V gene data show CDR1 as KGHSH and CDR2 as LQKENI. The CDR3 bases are TGTGCCAGCTCTCCCGGGACAGGGATCCTCCTAGCCAAAAACATTCAGTACTTC. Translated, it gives CASSPGTGILLAKNIQYF. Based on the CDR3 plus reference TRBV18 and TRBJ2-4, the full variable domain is NAGVMQNPRHLVRRRGQEARLRCSPMKGHSHVYWYRQLPEEGLKFMVYLQKENIIDESGMPKERFSAEFPKEGPSILRIQQVVRGDSAAYFCASSPGTGILLAKNIQYFGAGTRLSVL.

CDR3 amino acids: CSVEDPSGGEQYF. The CDR3 nucleotides read TGCAGCGTTGAAGATCCTAGCGGGGGCGAGCAGTACTTC. The chain couples TRBV29-1 to TRBJ2-7; 10 bases fit TRBD2. The CDR3 runs to 13 residues. The junction had 2 bases not matched to a gene; V was cut back by 0 bases and J by 6 bases. Looked up from germline, CDR1 is SQVTM and CDR2 is ANQGSEA.

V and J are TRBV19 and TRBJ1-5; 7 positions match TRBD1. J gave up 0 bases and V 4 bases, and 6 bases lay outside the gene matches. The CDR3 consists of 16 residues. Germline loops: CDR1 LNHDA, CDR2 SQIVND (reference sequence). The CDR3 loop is CASSTRTGVSNQPQHF. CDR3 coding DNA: TGTGCCAGTAGTACCCGGACAGGAGTTAGCAATCAGCCCCAGCATTTT.

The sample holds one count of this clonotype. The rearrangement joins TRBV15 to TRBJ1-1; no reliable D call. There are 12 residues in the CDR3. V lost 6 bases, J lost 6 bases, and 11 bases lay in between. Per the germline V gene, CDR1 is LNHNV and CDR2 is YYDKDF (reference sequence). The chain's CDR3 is CATRDPGSEAFF. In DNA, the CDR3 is TGTGCCACCAGAGACCCAGGCTCTGAAGCTTTCTTT.

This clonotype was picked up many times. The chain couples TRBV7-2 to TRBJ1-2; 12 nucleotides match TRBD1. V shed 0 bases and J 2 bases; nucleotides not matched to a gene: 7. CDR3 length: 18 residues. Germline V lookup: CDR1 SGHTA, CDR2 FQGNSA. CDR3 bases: TGTGCCAGCAGCTTAGCGGGAACCGGGACAGGGGGCAACTATGGCTACACCTTC. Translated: CASSLAGTGTGGNYGYTF.

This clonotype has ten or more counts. The CDR3 DNA is TGTGCCAGCAGCGTGGGACAGTTGAACACTGAAGCTTTCTTT. Protein: CASSVGQLNTEAFF. The chain is built from TRBV7-9 and TRBJ1-1; 7 nucleotides match TRBD1. Per the germline V gene, CDR1 is SEHNR and CDR2 is FQNEAQ (reference sequence). The CDR3 is 14 amino acids. The ends lost 5 bases at V and 0 bases at J; junction bases unmatched: 3.

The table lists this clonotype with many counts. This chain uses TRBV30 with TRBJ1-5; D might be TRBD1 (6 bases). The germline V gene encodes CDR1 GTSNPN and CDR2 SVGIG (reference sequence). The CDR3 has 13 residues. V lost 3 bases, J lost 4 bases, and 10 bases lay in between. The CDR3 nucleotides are TGTGCCTGGAGGGCGGGACAAAATCAGCCCCAGCATTTT. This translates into CAWRAGQNQPQHF.

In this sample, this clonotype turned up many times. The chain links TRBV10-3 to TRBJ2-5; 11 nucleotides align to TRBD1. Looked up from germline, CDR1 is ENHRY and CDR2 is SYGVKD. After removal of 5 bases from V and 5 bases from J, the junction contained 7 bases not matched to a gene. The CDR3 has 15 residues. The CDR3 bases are TGTGCCATCAGTCCTGATCGGGACAGGGGGGAGACCCAGTACTTC. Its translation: CAISPDRDRGETQYF.

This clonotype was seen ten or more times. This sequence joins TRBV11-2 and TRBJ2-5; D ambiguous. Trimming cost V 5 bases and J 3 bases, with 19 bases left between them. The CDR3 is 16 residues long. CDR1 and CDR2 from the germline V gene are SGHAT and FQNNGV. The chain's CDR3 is CASSLSRDPPEETQYF. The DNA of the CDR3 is TGTGCCAGCAGCCTAAGCCGAGACCCCCCAGAAGAGACCCAGTACTTC.